These T cell receptor beta chains were read from a single sample in a study of OX40 agonist ivuxolimab in advanced cancers. Assay: immunoSEQ multiplex PCR; the TCRdb copy retains only in-frame clones and omits some. Of tens of thousands of clones in the sample, roughly 85% were seen once. Specimen: CD4+ or CD8+ T cells sorted from blood, collected in a trial of the OX40 agonist ivuxolimab. The receptors originated from an adult with an advanced solid tumor such as melanoma, head and neck, liver or kidney cancer. CDR3s include the opening cysteine and the closing phenylalanine or tryptophan. The D gene is left open where the match is weak. Clone size, where shown, is once, few, many, or a class for clones that have expanded.

abundance: NA
j_gene: TRBJ1-3
d_gene: NA
v_gene: TRBV4-2
CDR3aa: CASSQDAGRNLGNTIYF
CDR3nt: TGTGCCAGCAGCCAAGATGCAGGGAGGAACCTTGGAAACACCATATATTTT

abundance: NA
j_gene: TRBJ2-7
d_gene: NA
v_gene: TRBV5-1
CDR3aa: CASSLGRVGEQYF
CDR3nt: TGCGCCAGCAGCTTGGGCAGGGTGGGCGAGCAGTACTTC

abundance: NA
j_gene: TRBJ2-5
d_gene: NA
v_gene: TRBV4-2
CDR3aa: CASSREPGLEETQYF
CDR3nt: TGTGCCAGCAGCCGGGAACCGGGACTCGAAGAGACCCAGTACTTC

abundance: NA
j_gene: TRBJ2-7
d_gene: NA
v_gene: TRBV5-1
CDR3aa: CASSVGTVNYEQYF
CDR3nt: TGCGCCAGCAGCGTCGGGACTGTAAACTACGAGCAGTACTTC

abundance: NA
j_gene: TRBJ1-1
d_gene: TRBD1
v_gene: TRBV2
CDR3aa: CASSAGQGALGTEAFF
CDR3nt: TGTGCCAGCAGTGCGGGACAGGGGGCGTTAGGGACTGAAGCTTTCTTT

abundance: NA
j_gene: TRBJ2-2
d_gene: NA
v_gene: TRBV11-2
CDR3aa: CASSSPASRAGELFF
CDR3nt: TGTGCCAGCAGCTCCCCAGCTAGCCGGGCCGGGGAGCTGTTTTTT

abundance: NA
j_gene: TRBJ1-4
d_gene: TRBD1
v_gene: TRBV19
CDR3aa: CASAGQGAYEKLFF
CDR3nt: TGTGCCAGTGCAGGACAGGGGGCTTATGAAAAACTGTTTTTT

abundance: NA
j_gene: TRBJ2-3
d_gene: TRBD2
v_gene: TRBV10-3
CDR3aa: CAISEPSSGGTTDTQYF
CDR3nt: TGTGCCATCAGTGAGCCCTCTAGCGGGGGTACAACAGATACGCAGTATTTT

abundance: NA
j_gene: TRBJ2-1
d_gene: NA
v_gene: TRBV19
CDR3aa: CASSSQGRGNEQFF
CDR3nt: TGTGCCAGTAGTTCACAGGGTCGTGGCAATGAGCAGTTCTTC

abundance: NA
j_gene: TRBJ1-3
d_gene: NA
v_gene: TRBV19
CDR3aa: CASSPGRISGNTIYF
CDR3nt: TGTGCCAGTAGCCCGGGACGGATCTCTGGAAACACCATATATTTT

abundance: few
j_gene: TRBJ2-2
d_gene: NA
v_gene: TRBV19
CDR3aa: CASFQRVTGPGELFF
CDR3nt: TGTGCCAGTTTCCAGCGGGTCACAGGGCCCGGGGAGCTGTTTTTT

abundance: NA
j_gene: TRBJ2-1
d_gene: TRBD2
v_gene: TRBV5-4
CDR3aa: CASSQSGLAGINEQFF
CDR3nt: TGTGCCAGCAGCCAGTCTGGGCTAGCGGGGATCAATGAGCAGTTCTTC

abundance: NA
j_gene: TRBJ2-3
d_gene: NA
v_gene: TRBV7-9
CDR3aa: CASSFSGGLTDTQYF
CDR3nt: TGTGCCAGCAGCTTTTCCGGGGGCCTCACAGATACGCAGTATTTT

abundance: NA
j_gene: TRBJ1-5
d_gene: NA
v_gene: TRBV30
CDR3aa: CAWSVTGIQPQHF
CDR3nt: TGTGCCTGGAGTGTTACAGGGATACAGCCCCAGCATTTT

abundance: few
j_gene: TRBJ1-1
d_gene: NA
v_gene: TRBV18
CDR3aa: CASLLDRNTEAFF
CDR3nt: TGTGCCAGCTTACTGGACAGGAACACTGAAGCTTTCTTT

abundance: NA
j_gene: TRBJ2-5
d_gene: TRBD2
v_gene: TRBV11-3
CDR3aa: CASSPGLAGGQETQYF
CDR3nt: TGTGCCAGCAGCCCCGGACTAGCGGGGGGACAAGAGACCCAGTACTTC

abundance: NA
j_gene: TRBJ1-2
d_gene: NA
v_gene: TRBV28
CDR3aa: CASSMPFGGRNYGYTF
CDR3nt: TGTGCCAGCAGTATGCCCTTTGGGGGGCGTAACTATGGCTACACCTTC

abundance: NA
j_gene: TRBJ2-7
d_gene: TRBD2
v_gene: TRBV18
CDR3aa: CASSPWGGPDEQYF
CDR3nt: TGTGCCAGCTCACCGTGGGGGGGACCTGACGAGCAGTACTTC

abundance: NA
j_gene: TRBJ1-4
d_gene: TRBD1
v_gene: TRBV6-4
CDR3aa: CASSETGQGNEKLFF
CDR3nt: TGTGCCAGCAGTGAAACGGGACAGGGTAATGAAAAACTGTTTTTT

abundance: NA
j_gene: TRBJ2-1
d_gene: TRBD2
v_gene: TRBV4-2
CDR3aa: CASSQEGSGIYNEQFF
CDR3nt: TGTGCCAGCAGCCAAGAGGGCAGCGGGATATACAATGAGCAGTTCTTC

abundance: few
j_gene: TRBJ1-5
d_gene: NA
v_gene: TRBV28
CDR3aa: CASSFWGQPQHF
CDR3nt: TGTGCCAGCAGTTTTTGGGGTCAGCCCCAGCATTTT

abundance: NA
j_gene: TRBJ1-5
d_gene: NA
v_gene: TRBV28
CDR3aa: CASSGGSSNQPQHF
CDR3nt: TGTGCCAGCAGCGGGGGGTCTAGCAATCAGCCCCAGCATTTT

abundance: NA
j_gene: TRBJ2-7
d_gene: NA
v_gene: TRBV10-3
CDR3aa: CAISAGRVSYEQYF
CDR3nt: TGTGCCATCAGTGCCGGCAGGGTCTCCTACGAGCAGTACTTC

abundance: NA
j_gene: TRBJ2-7
d_gene: NA
v_gene: TRBV6-5
CDR3aa: CASSPTPRGNEQYF
CDR3nt: TGTGCCAGCAGCCCCACCCCCAGGGGTAACGAGCAGTACTTC

abundance: NA
j_gene: TRBJ2-7
d_gene: NA
v_gene: TRBV25-1
CDR3aa: CASSEFPRYIYRSEQYF
CDR3nt: TGTGCCAGCAGTGAATTCCCCCGATACATTTACAGGAGCGAGCAGTACTTC

abundance: NA
j_gene: TRBJ1-2
d_gene: NA
v_gene: TRBV28
CDR3aa: CASSQLARTPPYGYTF
CDR3nt: TGTGCCAGCAGCCAACTCGCCCGGACGCCACCCTATGGCTACACCTTC

abundance: NA
j_gene: TRBJ1-3
d_gene: NA
v_gene: TRBV4-1
CDR3aa: CASSRPGTLGNTIYF
CDR3nt: TGCGCCAGCAGCCGACCCGGGACACTTGGAAACACCATATATTTT

abundance: NA
j_gene: TRBJ2-1
d_gene: TRBD1
v_gene: TRBV18
CDR3aa: CASSPTGTGVGNEQFF
CDR3nt: TGTGCCAGCTCACCAACCGGGACAGGGGTGGGCAATGAGCAGTTCTTC

abundance: NA
j_gene: TRBJ1-2
d_gene: NA
v_gene: TRBV5-6
CDR3aa: CASSPRGRYGYTF
CDR3nt: TGTGCCAGCAGCCCCCGGGGCCGGTATGGCTACACCTTC

abundance: NA
j_gene: TRBJ1-6
d_gene: NA
v_gene: TRBV30
CDR3aa: CAWRGLYNSPLHF
CDR3nt: TGTGCCTGGAGGGGTCTTTATAATTCACCCCTCCACTTT

abundance: NA
j_gene: TRBJ2-1
d_gene: TRBD2
v_gene: TRBV28
CDR3aa: CASRLTSGSYNEQFF
CDR3nt: TGTGCCAGCAGGCTTACTAGCGGGAGTTACAATGAGCAGTTCTTC

abundance: NA
j_gene: TRBJ2-5
d_gene: NA
v_gene: TRBV5-1
CDR3aa: CASSLVGGIQETQYF
CDR3nt: TGCGCCAGCAGCTTGGTTGGGGGCATACAAGAGACCCAGTACTTC

abundance: NA
j_gene: TRBJ2-7
d_gene: TRBD1
v_gene: TRBV28
CDR3aa: CASMTGQGVYEQYF
CDR3nt: TGTGCCAGCATGACGGGACAGGGAGTCTACGAGCAGTACTTC

abundance: NA
j_gene: TRBJ2-3
d_gene: NA
v_gene: TRBV10-2
CDR3aa: CASSDGQGPDTQYF
CDR3nt: TGCGCCAGCAGTGACGGGCAGGGCCCAGATACGCAGTATTTT

abundance: NA
j_gene: TRBJ1-1
d_gene: NA
v_gene: TRBV27
CDR3aa: CASSLGQGNTEAFF
CDR3nt: TGTGCCAGCAGTTTAGGGCAGGGGAACACTGAAGCTTTCTTT

abundance: NA
j_gene: TRBJ1-5
d_gene: NA
v_gene: TRBV5-4
CDR3aa: CASSLWGNQPQHF
CDR3nt: TGTGCCAGCAGCTTGTGGGGGAATCAGCCCCAGCATTTT

abundance: NA
j_gene: TRBJ1-2
d_gene: NA
v_gene: TRBV6-1
CDR3aa: CASSEGVDYGYTF
CDR3nt: TGTGCCAGCAGTGAAGGGGTCGACTATGGCTACACCTTC

abundance: NA
j_gene: TRBJ2-1
d_gene: TRBD2
v_gene: TRBV5-1
CDR3aa: CASSLPGLAESDEQFF
CDR3nt: TGCGCCAGCAGCCTTCCGGGACTAGCGGAGAGCGATGAGCAGTTCTTC

abundance: NA
j_gene: TRBJ2-5
d_gene: TRBD1
v_gene: TRBV19
CDR3aa: CASSTGQGHQETQYF
CDR3nt: TGTGCCAGTAGTACTGGACAGGGCCACCAAGAGACCCAGTACTTC

abundance: NA
j_gene: TRBJ1-1
d_gene: TRBD1
v_gene: TRBV4-2
CDR3aa: CASSQDQGAKPEAFF
CDR3nt: TGTGCCAGCAGCCAAGATCAGGGGGCTAAACCCGAAGCTTTCTTT

abundance: NA
j_gene: TRBJ1-2
d_gene: NA
v_gene: TRBV19
CDR3aa: CASRGPGRKNGYTF
CDR3nt: TGTGCCAGCCGCGGACCGGGACGCAAAAACGGCTACACCTTC

abundance: NA
j_gene: TRBJ2-5
d_gene: NA
v_gene: TRBV6-5
CDR3aa: CASSSGGDYQETQYF
CDR3nt: TGTGCCAGCAGCTCTGGGGGAGACTACCAAGAGACCCAGTACTTC

abundance: NA
j_gene: TRBJ1-1
d_gene: NA
v_gene: TRBV7-2
CDR3aa: CASSSRREAFF
CDR3nt: TGTGCCAGCAGCTCGAGACGTGAAGCTTTCTTT

abundance: NA
j_gene: TRBJ1-2
d_gene: TRBD1
v_gene: TRBV28
CDR3aa: CASSDGTGRTYGYTF
CDR3nt: TGTGCCAGCAGCGACGGGACAGGTCGGACCTATGGCTACACCTTC

abundance: NA
j_gene: TRBJ1-1
d_gene: TRBD1
v_gene: TRBV5-1
CDR3aa: CASSTKTGQGSTNTEAFF
CDR3nt: TGCGCCAGCAGCACCAAGACGGGACAGGGAAGTACAAACACTGAAGCTTTCTTT

abundance: NA
j_gene: TRBJ1-1
d_gene: TRBD1
v_gene: TRBV18
CDR3aa: CASSPGQGSNTEAFF
CDR3nt: TGTGCCAGCTCCCCAGGACAGGGGTCGAACACTGAAGCTTTCTTT